This T cell receptor beta chain originates from a study of blood T cell repertoires in COVID-19. The study recruited people aged 18 to 89 years across approximately 23 US areas. Self-reported history from a screening survey and questionnaire set each donor's cohort. What the recovered Cohort 3 donors had was two negative PCRs, clearance, or symptom resolution. Authors' processing steps: Amplifying reference gene primers gave estimates of nucleated cell counts. The table came from immunoSEQ multiplex PCR; TCRdb's copy has only in-frame clones and leaves some out. V and J calls and clone size are as listed in that table; D and trimming were resolved from the DNA. This table holds a few hundred thousand clones, around 85% found once. This CDR3 is built from 14 residues. Trimming at V came to 2 bases and at J to 8 bases, leaving 8 bases not matched to a gene. The germline gives CDR1 SGHNT, CDR2 YYREEE (reference sequence).

The sequence derives from a woman aged 45-65 years who had recovered from COVID-19. J is TRBJ1-2 and V is TRBV5-4; 8 bases are a match to TRBD1. Source material: PBMCs or T cells enriched from blood (not recorded which). CDR3 loop: CASSFGQGDYGYTF. CDR3 sequence (DNA): TGTGCCAGCAGCTTCGGACAGGGAGATTACGGCTACACCTTC.